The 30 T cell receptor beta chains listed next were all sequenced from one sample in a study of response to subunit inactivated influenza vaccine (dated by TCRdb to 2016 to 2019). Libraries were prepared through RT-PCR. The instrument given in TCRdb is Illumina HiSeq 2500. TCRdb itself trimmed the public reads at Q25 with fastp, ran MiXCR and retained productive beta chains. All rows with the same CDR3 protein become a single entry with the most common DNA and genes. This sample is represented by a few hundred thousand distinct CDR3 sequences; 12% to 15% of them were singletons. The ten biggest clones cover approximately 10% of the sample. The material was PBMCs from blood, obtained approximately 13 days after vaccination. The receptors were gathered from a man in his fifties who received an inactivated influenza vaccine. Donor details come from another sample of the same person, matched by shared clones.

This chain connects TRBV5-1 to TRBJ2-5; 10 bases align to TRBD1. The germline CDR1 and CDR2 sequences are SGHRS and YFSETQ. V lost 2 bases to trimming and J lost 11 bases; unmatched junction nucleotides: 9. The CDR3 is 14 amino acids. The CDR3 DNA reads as TGCGCCAGCAGCTTTTTGACAGGGGGCGCGTTACAGTACTTC. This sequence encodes CASSFLTGGALQYF.

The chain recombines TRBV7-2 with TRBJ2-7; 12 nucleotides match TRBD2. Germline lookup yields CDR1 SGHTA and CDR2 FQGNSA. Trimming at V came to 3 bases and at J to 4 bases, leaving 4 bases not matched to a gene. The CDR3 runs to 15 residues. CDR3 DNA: TGTGCCAGCAGCTTGGGGACTAGCGGGCAATACGAGCAGTACTTC. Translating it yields CASSLGTSGQYEQYF.

The DNA for the CDR3 is TGTGCCAGCAGTTTTGTTCGGGGGAAGGGGACAGATACGCAGTATTTT. The encoded protein is CASSFVRGKGTDTQYF. The chain carries TRBV27 and TRBJ2-3, with D tentatively TRBD2 (6 bases). This CDR3 has 16 residues. Germline V gene data show CDR1 as MNHEY and CDR2 as SMNVEV (reference sequence). Trimming pared 3 bases from V and 3 bases from J, leaving 16 bases between.

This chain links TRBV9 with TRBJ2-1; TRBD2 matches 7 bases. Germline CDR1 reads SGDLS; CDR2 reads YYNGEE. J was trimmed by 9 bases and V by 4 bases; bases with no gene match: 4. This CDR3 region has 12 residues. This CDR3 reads CASSRREGEQFF. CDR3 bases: TGTGCCAGCAGCCGAAGGGAGGGTGAGCAGTTCTTC.

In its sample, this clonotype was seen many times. This CDR3 reads CASNLRDRGPNEQFF. As DNA, the CDR3 is TGTGCCAGCAACCTCCGGGACAGGGGGCCCAATGAGCAGTTCTTC. V gene TRBV3-1 combines with J gene TRBJ2-1; TRBD1 agrees at 12 bases. This CDR3 is 15 amino acids long. With 7 bases clipped from V and 6 bases from J, the junction kept 7 bases outside the gene matches. Per germline, CDR1 LGHDT and CDR2 YNNKEL (reference sequence).

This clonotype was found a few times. For the CDR3, the DNA is TGCAGCGTTAAAGGGGGCCACGAGCAGTACTTC. The encoded protein is CSVKGGHEQYF. This chain connects TRBV29-1 to TRBJ2-7; 7 bases map to TRBD1. This CDR3 is 11 amino acids long. V was pared by 5 bases and J by 5 bases, with 3 bases of the junction left unmatched. Germline V gene sequence: CDR1 SQVTM, CDR2 ANQGSEA.

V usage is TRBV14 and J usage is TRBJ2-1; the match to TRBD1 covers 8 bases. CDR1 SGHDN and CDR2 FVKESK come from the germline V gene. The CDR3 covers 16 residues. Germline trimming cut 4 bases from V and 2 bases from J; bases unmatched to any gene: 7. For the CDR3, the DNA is TGTGCCAGCAGCCCGCGACAGGGGTACCCCTACAATGAGCAGTTCTTC. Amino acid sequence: CASSPRQGYPYNEQFF.

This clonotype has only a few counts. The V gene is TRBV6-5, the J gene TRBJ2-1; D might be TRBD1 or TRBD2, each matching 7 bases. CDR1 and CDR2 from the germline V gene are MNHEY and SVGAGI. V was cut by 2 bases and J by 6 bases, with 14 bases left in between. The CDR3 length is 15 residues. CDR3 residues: CASSYRPRGGNEQFF. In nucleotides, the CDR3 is TGTGCCAGCAGTTACCGACCCAGGGGGGGCAATGAGCAGTTCTTC.

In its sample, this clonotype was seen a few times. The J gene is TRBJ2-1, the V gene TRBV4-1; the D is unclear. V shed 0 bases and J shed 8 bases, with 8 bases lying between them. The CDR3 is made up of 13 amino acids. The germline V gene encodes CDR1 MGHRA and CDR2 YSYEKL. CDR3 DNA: TGCGCCAGCAGCCAAGAGATTGGGTATGAGCAGTTCTTC. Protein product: CASSQEIGYEQFF.

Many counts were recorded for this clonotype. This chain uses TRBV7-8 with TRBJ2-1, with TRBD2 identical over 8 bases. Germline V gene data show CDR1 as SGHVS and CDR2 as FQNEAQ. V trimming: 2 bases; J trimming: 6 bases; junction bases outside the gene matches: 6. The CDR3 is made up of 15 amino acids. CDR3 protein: CASSLLAGGGNEQFF. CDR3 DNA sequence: TGTGCCAGCAGCTTACTTGCGGGAGGTGGCAATGAGCAGTTCTTC.

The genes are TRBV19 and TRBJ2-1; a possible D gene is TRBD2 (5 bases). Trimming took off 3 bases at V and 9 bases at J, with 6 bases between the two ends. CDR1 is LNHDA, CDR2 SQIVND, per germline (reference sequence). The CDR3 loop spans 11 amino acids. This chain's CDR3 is CASSIRGEQFF. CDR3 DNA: TGTGCCAGTAGTATTCGGGGTGAGCAGTTCTTC.

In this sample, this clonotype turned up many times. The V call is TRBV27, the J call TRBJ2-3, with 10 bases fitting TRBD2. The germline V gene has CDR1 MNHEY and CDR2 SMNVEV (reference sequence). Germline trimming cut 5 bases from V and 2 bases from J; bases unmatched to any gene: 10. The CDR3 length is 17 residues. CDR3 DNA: TGTGCCAGCAGTGTATTCCCTAGCGGGGGATACACAGATACGCAGTATTTT. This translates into CASSVFPSGGYTDTQYF.

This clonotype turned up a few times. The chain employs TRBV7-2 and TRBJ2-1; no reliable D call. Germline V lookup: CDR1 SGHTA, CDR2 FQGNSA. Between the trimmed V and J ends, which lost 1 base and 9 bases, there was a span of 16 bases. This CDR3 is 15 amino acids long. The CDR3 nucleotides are TGTGCCAGCAGCTTAGGCCAGACTGGAAGTGGTGAGCAGTTCTTC. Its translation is CASSLGQTGSGEQFF.

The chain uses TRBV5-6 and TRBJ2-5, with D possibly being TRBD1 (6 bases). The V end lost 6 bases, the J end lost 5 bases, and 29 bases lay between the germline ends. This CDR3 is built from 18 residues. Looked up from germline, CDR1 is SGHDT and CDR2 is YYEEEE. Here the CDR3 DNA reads TGTGCCAGCACCTCCCCCAGCTTGAGTGGAACAGGGCGGGAGACCCAGTACTTC. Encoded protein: CASTSPSLSGTGRETQYF.

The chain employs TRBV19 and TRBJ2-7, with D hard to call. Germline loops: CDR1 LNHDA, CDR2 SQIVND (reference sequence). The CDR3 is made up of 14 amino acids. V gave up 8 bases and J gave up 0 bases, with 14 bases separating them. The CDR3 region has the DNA TGTGCCAGTGGTCCGGACGTTGCCTCCTACGAGCAGTACTTC. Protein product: CASGPDVASYEQYF.

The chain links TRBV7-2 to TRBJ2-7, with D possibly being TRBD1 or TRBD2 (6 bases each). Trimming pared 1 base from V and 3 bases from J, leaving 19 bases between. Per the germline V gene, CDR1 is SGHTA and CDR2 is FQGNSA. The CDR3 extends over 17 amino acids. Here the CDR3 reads CASSLGGASIRVYEQYF. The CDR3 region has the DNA TGTGCCAGCAGCTTAGGGGGGGCCTCCATCAGGGTCTACGAGCAGTACTTC.

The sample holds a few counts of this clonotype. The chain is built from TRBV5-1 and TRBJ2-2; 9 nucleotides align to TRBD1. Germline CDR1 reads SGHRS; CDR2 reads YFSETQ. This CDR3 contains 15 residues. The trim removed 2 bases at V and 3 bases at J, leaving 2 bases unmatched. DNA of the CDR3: TGCGCCAGCAGCTTACAGGGGGCTGACACCGGGGAGCTGTTTTTT. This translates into CASSLQGADTGELFF. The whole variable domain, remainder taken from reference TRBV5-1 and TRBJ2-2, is KAGVTQTPRYLIKTRGQQVTLSCSPISGHRSVSWYQQTPGQGLQFLFEYFSETQRNKGNFPGRFSGRQFSNSRSEMNVSTLELGDSALYLCASSLQGADTGELFFGEGSRLTVL.

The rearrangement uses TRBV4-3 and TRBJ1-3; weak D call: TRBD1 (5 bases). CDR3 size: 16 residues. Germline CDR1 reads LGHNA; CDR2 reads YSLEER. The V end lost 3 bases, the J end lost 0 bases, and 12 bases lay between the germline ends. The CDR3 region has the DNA TGCGCCAGCAGCCATGTTTCAAGGGGCTCTGGAAACACCATATATTTT. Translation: CASSHVSRGSGNTIYF.

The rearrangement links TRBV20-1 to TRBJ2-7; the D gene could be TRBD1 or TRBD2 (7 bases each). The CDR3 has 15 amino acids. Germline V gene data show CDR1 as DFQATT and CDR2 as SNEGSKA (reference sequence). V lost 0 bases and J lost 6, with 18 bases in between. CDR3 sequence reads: CSARDGRGPNLEQYF. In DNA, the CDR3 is TGCAGTGCTAGAGATGGGAGGGGGCCCAATCTCGAGCAGTACTTC.

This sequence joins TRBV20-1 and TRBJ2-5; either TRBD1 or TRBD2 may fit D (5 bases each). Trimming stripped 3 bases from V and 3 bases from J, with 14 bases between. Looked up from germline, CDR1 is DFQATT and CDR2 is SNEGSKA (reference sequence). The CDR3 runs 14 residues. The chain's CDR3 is CSASARGWEETQYF. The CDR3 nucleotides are TGCAGTGCTAGTGCACGGGGCTGGGAAGAGACCCAGTACTTC.

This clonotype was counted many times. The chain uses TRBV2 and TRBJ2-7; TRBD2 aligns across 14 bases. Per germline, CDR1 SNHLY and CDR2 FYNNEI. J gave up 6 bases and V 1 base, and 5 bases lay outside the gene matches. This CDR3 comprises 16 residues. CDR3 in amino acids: CASSEVRGLAGGEQYF. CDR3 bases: TGTGCCAGCAGTGAAGTCCGAGGACTAGCGGGAGGCGAGCAGTACTTC.

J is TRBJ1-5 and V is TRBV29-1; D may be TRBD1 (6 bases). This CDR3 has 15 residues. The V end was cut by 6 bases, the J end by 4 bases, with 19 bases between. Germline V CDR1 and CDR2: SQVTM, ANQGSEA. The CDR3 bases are TGCAGCGTGACGCAACAGGGTGGGCAGAATCAGCCCCAGCATTTT. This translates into CSVTQQGGQNQPQHF. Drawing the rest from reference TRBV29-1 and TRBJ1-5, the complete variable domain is SAVISQKPSRDICQRGTSLTIQCQVDSQVTMMFWYRQQPGQSLTLIATANQGSEATYESGFVIDKFPISRPNLTFSTLTVSNMSPEDSSIYLCSVTQQGGQNQPQHFGDGTRLSIL.

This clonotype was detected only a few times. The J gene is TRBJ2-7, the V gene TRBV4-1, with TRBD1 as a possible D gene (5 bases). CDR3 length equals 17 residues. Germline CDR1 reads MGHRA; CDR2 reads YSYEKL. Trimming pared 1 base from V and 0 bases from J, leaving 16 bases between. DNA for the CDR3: TGCGCCAGCAGCCAAGGATATCTAGGGGTTCTCTCCTACGAGCAGTACTTC. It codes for CASSQGYLGVLSYEQYF.

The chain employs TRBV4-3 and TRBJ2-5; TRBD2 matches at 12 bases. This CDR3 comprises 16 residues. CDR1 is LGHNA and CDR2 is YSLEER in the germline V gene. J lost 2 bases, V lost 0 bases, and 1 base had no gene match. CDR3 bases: TGCGCCAGCAGCCAAGACCTAGCGGGGGGGCAAGAGACCCAGTACTTC. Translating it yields CASSQDLAGGQETQYF.

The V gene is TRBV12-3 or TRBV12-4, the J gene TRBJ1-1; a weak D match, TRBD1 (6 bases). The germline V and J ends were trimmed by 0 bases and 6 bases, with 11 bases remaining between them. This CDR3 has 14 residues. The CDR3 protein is CASSLAFGGAEAFF. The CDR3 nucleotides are TGTGCCAGCAGTTTAGCCTTCGGGGGCGCTGAAGCTTTCTTT.

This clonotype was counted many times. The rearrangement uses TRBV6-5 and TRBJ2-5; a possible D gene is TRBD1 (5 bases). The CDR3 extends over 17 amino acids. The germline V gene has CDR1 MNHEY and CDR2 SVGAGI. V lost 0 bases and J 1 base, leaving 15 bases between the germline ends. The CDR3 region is CASSYSLVYGAQETQYF. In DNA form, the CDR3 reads TGTGCCAGCAGTTACTCATTAGTTTATGGGGCCCAAGAGACCCAGTACTTC.

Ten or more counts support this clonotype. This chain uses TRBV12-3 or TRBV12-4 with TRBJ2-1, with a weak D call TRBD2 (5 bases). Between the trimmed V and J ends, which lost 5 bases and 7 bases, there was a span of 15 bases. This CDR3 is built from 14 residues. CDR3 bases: TGTGCCAGCAGTCCTCTAGCTTCAATAAATGAGCAGTTCTTC. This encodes CASSPLASINEQFF.

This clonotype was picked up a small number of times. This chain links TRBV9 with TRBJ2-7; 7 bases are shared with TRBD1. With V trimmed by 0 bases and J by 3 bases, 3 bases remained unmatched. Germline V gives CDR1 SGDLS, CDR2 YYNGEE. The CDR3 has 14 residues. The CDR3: CASSVGTGYYEQYF. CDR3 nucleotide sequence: TGTGCCAGCAGCGTAGGGACAGGCTACTACGAGCAGTACTTC.

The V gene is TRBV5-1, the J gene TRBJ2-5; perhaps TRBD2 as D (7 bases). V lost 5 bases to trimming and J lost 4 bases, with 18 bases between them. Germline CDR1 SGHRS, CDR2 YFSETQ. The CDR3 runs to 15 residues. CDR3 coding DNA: TGCGCCAGCAGTAGGGGGGGGTCGAGAGGAGAGACCCAGTACTTC. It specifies CASSRGGSRGETQYF.

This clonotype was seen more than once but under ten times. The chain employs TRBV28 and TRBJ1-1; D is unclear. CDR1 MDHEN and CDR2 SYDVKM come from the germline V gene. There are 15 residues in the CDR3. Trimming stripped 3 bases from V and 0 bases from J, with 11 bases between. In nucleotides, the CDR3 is TGTGCCAGCAGTTTTTTGGTAGATATGAACACTGAAGCTTTCTTT. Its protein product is CASSFLVDMNTEAFF.